This T cell receptor beta chain was recorded in a study of cytomegalovirus exposure and HLA in healthy donors. Study conclusions and caveats: Generally TCR sequences proved uncommon, though certain public TCRs appeared in numerous donors.

The V end lost 4 bases, the J end lost 4 bases, and 20 bases lay between the germline ends. Per germline, CDR1 SGDLS and CDR2 YYNGEE. The CDR3 is 16 residues long. Vbeta (60) and Jbeta (13) primers were used in the PCR. Measured with immunoSEQ multiplex PCR; TCRdb has only the in-frame clones, and not every one. There are approximately 160,000 clones in the sample; about 77% occur only once, and about 7.9% lies in the top ten. Points on this clone: Its matching antigen is unknown.

The sequence derives from a male donor in good health and CMV-seropositive. Sequencing input: PBMCs. V usage is TRBV9 and J usage is TRBJ2-5; a weak D match, TRBD2 (5 bases). The chain's CDR3 is CASSSPLVSVGETQYF. The CDR3 nucleotides are TGTGCCAGCAGCTCCCCACTAGTAAGCGTCGGAGAGACCCAGTACTTC.